This entry is about one T cell receptor beta chain. Original methodology: Estimation of nucleated cell counts was performed using reference gene primer amplification. Repertoires were generated with immunoSEQ multiplex PCR, while TCRdb's copy carries only in-frame clones and drops some. V and J calls and clone size are given by that table; D and trimming were obtained from the DNA. The data show hundreds of thousands of clones, 80% to 90% seen once. This entry is derived from a study of blood T cell repertoires in COVID-19. Study summary: There were acute and convalescent COVID-19 samples, and they came from the United States, Italy and Spain. Nucleic acid was either cDNA or gDNA, and it came from T cells, B-cell-depleted T cells, or PBMCs.

Trimming cost V 1 base and J 3 bases; bases outside gene matches: 2. CDR1 KGHDR and CDR2 SFDVKD come from the germline V gene. This CDR3 has 16 amino acids. The sample comprised peripheral blood. This chain connects TRBV24-1 to TRBJ2-1; 10 positions match TRBD2. This receptor was obtained from a woman aged 40 to 49 with active or convalescent COVID-19. CDR3 residues: CATSDLPSGSYNEQFF. The CDR3 region has the DNA TGTGCCACCAGTGATTTACCTAGCGGGAGCTACAATGAGCAGTTCTTC.